The 3 T cell receptor beta chains listed next were all sequenced from one sample in a study of CD8+ T cells in alopecia areata. Extraction of RNA preceded its reverse transcription into cDNA, which served as the sequencing template. The repertoire was sequenced with immunoSEQ multiplex PCR; TCRdb's copy has only in-frame clones and lacks some. The data contain about 110,000 clones, 45% to 70% of them singletons. The sequencing sample was made of CD8+ T cells sorted from blood. The receptors were gathered from a human donor in good health.

This clone was recorded once. The CDR3 protein is CASSLAFRDEQFF. The CDR3 DNA sequence: TGCGCCAGCAGCTTGGCGTTCCGGGATGAGCAGTTCTTC. The chain uses TRBV5-1 and TRBJ2-1; D remains ambiguous. This CDR3 region has 13 residues. The V end lost 0 bases, the J end lost 8 bases, and 9 bases lay between the germline ends. CDR1 and CDR2 from the germline V gene are SGHRS and YFSETQ. The complete variable domain, with remaining parts taken from reference TRBV5-1 and TRBJ2-1, reads KAGVTQTPRYLIKTRGQQVTLSCSPISGHRSVSWYQQTPGQGLQFLFEYFSETQRNKGNFPGRFSGRQFSNSRSEMNVSTLELGDSALYLCASSLAFRDEQFFGPGTRLTVL.

The chain has TRBV5-1 and TRBJ1-2, with a weak D call TRBD1 (6 bases). The CDR3 is 16 amino acids. CDR1 is SGHRS and CDR2 is YFSETQ in the germline V gene. V was cut by 0 bases and J by 0 bases, with 12 bases left in between. In DNA form, the CDR3 reads TGCGCCAGCAGCTTGGATCCGACAGGAACTAACTATGGCTACACCTTC. Protein product: CASSLDPTGTNYGYTF.

This clone was found a few times. CDR3 residues: CASSRGPYTEAFF. The CDR3, as DNA: TGTGCCAGTAGTAGGGGGCCCTACACTGAAGCTTTCTTT. The chain employs TRBV19 and TRBJ1-1, with a possible D match to TRBD1 (6 bases). V was clipped by 4 bases and J by 3 bases, with 9 bases between them. CDR1 LNHDA and CDR2 SQIVND come from the germline V gene (reference sequence). This CDR3 has 13 amino acids.